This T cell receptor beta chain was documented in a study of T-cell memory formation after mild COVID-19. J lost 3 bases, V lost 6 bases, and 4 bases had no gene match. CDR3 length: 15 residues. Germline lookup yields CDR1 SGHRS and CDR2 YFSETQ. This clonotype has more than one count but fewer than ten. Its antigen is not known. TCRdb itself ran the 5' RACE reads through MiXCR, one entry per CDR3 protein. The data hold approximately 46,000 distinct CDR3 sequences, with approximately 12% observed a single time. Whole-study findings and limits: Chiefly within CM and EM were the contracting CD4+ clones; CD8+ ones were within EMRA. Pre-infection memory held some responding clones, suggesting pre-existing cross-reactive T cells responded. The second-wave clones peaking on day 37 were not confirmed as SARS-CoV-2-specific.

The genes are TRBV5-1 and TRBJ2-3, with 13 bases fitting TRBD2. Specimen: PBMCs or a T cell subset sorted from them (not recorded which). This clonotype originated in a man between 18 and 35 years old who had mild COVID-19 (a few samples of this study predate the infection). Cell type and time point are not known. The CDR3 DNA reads TGCGCCAGCACGACTAGCGGGGGGAGGACAGATACGCAGTATTTT. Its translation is CASTTSGGRTDTQYF. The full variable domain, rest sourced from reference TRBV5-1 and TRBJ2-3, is KAGVTQTPRYLIKTRGQQVTLSCSPISGHRSVSWYQQTPGQGLQFLFEYFSETQRNKGNFPGRFSGRQFSNSRSEMNVSTLELGDSALYLCASTTSGGRTDTQYFGPGTRLTVL.